Listed below are T cell receptor beta chains from one sample, sequenced in a study of response to subunit inactivated influenza vaccine. Each CDR3 protein gets one entry after TCRdb re-called the RT-PCR reads with MiXCR. The data hold roughly 550,000 distinct CDR3 sequences, with under 30% observed a single time. The data were also submitted as part of a second study, on T cells expressing NK-cell markers.

Sequences were derived from CD4+ T cells sorted from PBMCs, sampled less than 13 days after vaccination. The source is a man in his forties or fifties who received an inactivated influenza vaccine. The CDR3 runs from the conserved cysteine through the conserved F or W. The D gene is left open where the match is weak. Clone size, where shown, is once, few, many, or a class for clones that have expanded.

V: TRBV4-3
size: few
J: TRBJ2-1
length: 18
D: TRBD2
CDR3: CASSQRGISSGTYNEQFF
DNA: TGCGCCAGCAGCCAGAGAGGGATTTCTAGCGGAACCTACAATGAGCAGTTCTTC

V: TRBV29-1
size: .
J: TRBJ2-5
length: 14
D: .
CDR3: CSVEKQGLSETQYF
DNA: TGCAGCGTTGAAAAACAGGGCTTGTCAGAGACCCAGTACTTC

V: TRBV4-1
size: .
J: TRBJ2-3
length: 16
D: TRBD2
CDR3: CASRARFAGDTDTQYF
DNA: TGCGCCAGCAGGGCAAGGTTTGCGGGGGACACAGATACGCAGTATTTT

V: TRBV30
size: .
J: TRBJ1-1
length: 14
D: .
CDR3: CAWSVGPPNTEAFF
DNA: TGTGCCTGGAGTGTCGGGCCGCCGAACACTGAAGCTTTCTTT

V: TRBV2
size: few
J: TRBJ2-7
length: 14
D: .
CDR3: CAVPSSTTSYEQYF
DNA: TGTGCCGTGCCCAGCAGCACCACCTCCTACGAGCAGTACTTC

V: TRBV4-3
size: few
J: TRBJ2-7
length: 15
D: .
CDR3: CASSQDQASFYEQYF
DNA: TGCGCCAGCAGCCAAGATCAGGCCAGTTTCTACGAGCAGTACTTC

V: TRBV10-3
size: many
J: TRBJ1-3
length: 15
D: .
CDR3: CAISELGLLVDTIYF
DNA: TGTGCCATCAGTGAGCTAGGACTTTTGGTGGACACCATATATTTT

V: TRBV11-2
size: .
J: TRBJ2-7
length: 15
D: .
CDR3: CASSFSLATTAEQYF
DNA: TGTGCCAGCAGCTTTAGTTTGGCCACAACCGCCGAGCAGTACTTC

V: TRBV4-3
size: few
J: TRBJ2-7
length: 14
D: .
CDR3: CASSHGTYSYEQYF
DNA: TGCGCCAGCAGCCATGGGACATACTCCTACGAGCAGTACTTC

V: TRBV2
size: few
J: TRBJ2-1
length: 14
D: .
CDR3: CASSVLFNEDEQFF
DNA: TGTGCCAGCAGTGTCTTATTCAACGAAGATGAGCAGTTCTTC

V: TRBV4-3
size: .
J: TRBJ2-3
length: 16
D: TRBD2
CDR3: CASSQDSLAGSDTQYF
DNA: TGCGCCAGCAGCCAAGATTCCCTAGCGGGATCAGATACGCAGTATTTT

V: TRBV6-1
size: .
J: TRBJ2-5
length: 13
D: .
CDR3: CASRDSGSETQYF
DNA: TGTGCCAGCAGGGACAGTGGCTCAGAGACCCAGTACTTC

V: TRBV10-3
size: few
J: TRBJ2-6
length: 18
D: .
CDR3: CAIRGIKEGASGANVLTF
DNA: TGTGCCATCAGGGGGATAAAGGAGGGGGCGTCTGGGGCCAACGTCCTGACTTTC

V: TRBV7-9
size: .
J: TRBJ2-7
length: 14
D: .
CDR3: CASSPPGQHYEQYF
DNA: TGTGCCAGCAGCCCCCCGGGACAACACTACGAGCAGTACTTC

V: TRBV7-2
size: .
J: TRBJ2-6
length: 15
D: .
CDR3: CASSLARGGANVLTF
DNA: TGTGCCAGCAGCTTAGCCAGGGGTGGGGCCAACGTCCTGACTTTC

V: TRBV6-2/TRBV6-3
size: few
J: TRBJ2-6
length: 15
D: .
CDR3: CASTSLNSGANVLTF
DNA: TGTGCCAGCACGTCACTGAACTCTGGGGCCAACGTCCTGACTTTC

V: TRBV7-8
size: .
J: TRBJ2-5
length: 14
D: TRBD2
CDR3: CASNAGTNRETQYF
DNA: TGTGCCAGCAACGCCGGGACTAACAGGGAGACCCAGTACTTC

V: TRBV12-3/TRBV12-4
size: .
J: TRBJ2-1
length: 14
D: .
CDR3: CASSTYLTRNEQFF
DNA: TGTGCCAGCAGCACCTACCTTACTAGGAATGAGCAGTTCTTC

V: TRBV7-9
size: few
J: TRBJ2-3
length: 15
D: TRBD1
CDR3: CASSPRQGLTDTQYF
DNA: TGTGCCAGCAGCCCTCGACAGGGGCTCACAGATACGCAGTATTTT

V: TRBV29-1
size: .
J: TRBJ2-3
length: 17
D: .
CDR3: CSVDLYQQGISTDTQYF
DNA: TGCAGCGTTGACCTTTATCAGCAGGGGATTAGCACAGATACGCAGTATTTT

V: TRBV29-1
size: .
J: TRBJ1-2
length: 11
D: .
CDR3: CSVDSGDGYTF
DNA: TGCAGCGTTGATTCCGGGGATGGCTACACCTTC

V: TRBV6-1
size: .
J: TRBJ2-6
length: 17
D: TRBD2
CDR3: CASIGTSGSTGANVLTF
DNA: TGTGCCAGCATCGGGACTAGCGGGAGTACTGGGGCCAACGTCCTGACTTTC

V: TRBV6-1
size: .
J: TRBJ1-2
length: 19
D: TRBD1
CDR3: CASKPGTASSPNQLYGYTF
DNA: TGTGCCAGCAAGCCCGGGACAGCCTCTAGTCCAAATCAACTCTATGGCTACACCTTC

V: TRBV11-2
size: .
J: TRBJ2-5
length: 13
D: .
CDR3: CASSSRNEETQYF
DNA: TGTGCCAGCAGCTCGCGGAACGAGGAGACCCAGTACTTC

V: TRBV12-3/TRBV12-4
size: many
J: TRBJ2-2
length: 15
D: TRBD1
CDR3: CASSFGQGANGELFF
DNA: TGTGCCAGCAGTTTTGGACAGGGGGCGAACGGGGAGCTGTTTTTT

V: TRBV27
size: .
J: TRBJ2-7
length: 16
D: TRBD1
CDR3: CASSLSIGTGAYEQYF
DNA: TGTGCCAGCAGTTTATCGATTGGGACAGGGGCCTACGAGCAGTACTTC

V: TRBV28
size: .
J: TRBJ2-7
length: 14
D: .
CDR3: CASKAGHGVIEQYF
DNA: TGTGCCAGCAAAGCGGGACATGGGGTGATTGAGCAGTACTTC

V: TRBV29-1
size: .
J: TRBJ2-1
length: 14
D: TRBD1
CDR3: CSGSGTGGYNEQFF
DNA: TGCAGCGGCTCCGGGACAGGGGGATACAATGAGCAGTTCTTC

V: TRBV20-1
size: .
J: TRBJ1-1
length: 13
D: .
CDR3: CSASNRVDLQAFF
DNA: TGCAGTGCTAGTAACAGGGTCGACCTCCAAGCTTTCTTT

V: TRBV18
size: .
J: TRBJ2-7
length: 13
D: .
CDR3: CASSPQAMDEQYF
DNA: TGTGCCAGCTCACCGCAAGCAATGGACGAGCAGTACTTC

V: TRBV10-3
size: few
J: TRBJ1-3
length: 12
D: .
CDR3: CAIQGSGNTIYF
DNA: TGTGCCATCCAGGGGTCTGGAAACACCATATATTTT

V: TRBV10-2
size: .
J: TRBJ2-2
length: 13
D: .
CDR3: CASRDVGSGELFF
DNA: TGCGCCAGCAGAGATGTGGGTTCCGGGGAGCTGTTTTTT

V: TRBV29-1
size: few
J: TRBJ1-1
length: 11
D: .
CDR3: CSVAGVTEAFF
DNA: TGCAGCGTTGCAGGGGTCACTGAAGCTTTCTTT

V: TRBV15
size: few
J: TRBJ2-7
length: 15
D: TRBD2
CDR3: CATSGTSGRAVEQYF
DNA: TGTGCCACCAGCGGGACTAGCGGGAGGGCTGTAGAGCAGTACTTC

V: TRBV9
size: many
J: TRBJ2-5
length: 14
D: .
CDR3: CASSPHGYQETQYF
DNA: TGTGCCAGCAGCCCCCATGGGTACCAAGAGACCCAGTACTTC

V: TRBV7-9
size: .
J: TRBJ2-6
length: 14
D: .
CDR3: CASTEVGGANVLTF
DNA: TGTGCCAGCACCGAAGTGGGTGGGGCCAACGTCCTGACTTTC

V: TRBV7-2
size: .
J: TRBJ1-2
length: 14
D: .
CDR3: CASSPTDVPYGYTF
DNA: TGTGCCAGCAGCCCGACTGATGTCCCTTATGGCTACACCTTC

V: TRBV30
size: few
J: TRBJ2-3
length: 13
D: .
CDR3: CAWSESLTGTQYF
DNA: TGTGCCTGGAGTGAGAGTCTGACCGGGACGCAGTATTTT

V: TRBV7-3
size: few
J: TRBJ2-2
length: 13
D: .
CDR3: CASSFLVTGELFF
DNA: TGTGCCAGCAGCTTTCTAGTCACCGGGGAGCTGTTTTTT

V: TRBV12-3/TRBV12-4
size: .
J: TRBJ2-3
length: 13
D: .
CDR3: CASSLVRQNTQYF
DNA: TGTGCCAGCAGTTTAGTTCGGCAGAATACGCAGTATTTT

V: TRBV7-2
size: many
J: TRBJ2-3
length: 15
D: .
CDR3: CASSWAGMSTDTQYF
DNA: TGTGCCAGCAGCTGGGCAGGGATGAGCACAGATACGCAGTATTTT

V: TRBV2
size: .
J: TRBJ1-1
length: 13
D: .
CDR3: CASSGRRNTEAFF
DNA: TGTGCCAGCAGTGGTAGAAGGAACACTGAAGCTTTCTTT

V: TRBV15
size: few
J: TRBJ2-3
length: 14
D: TRBD2
CDR3: CATSRGPSGDTQYF
DNA: TGTGCCACCAGCAGAGGTCCTAGCGGAGATACGCAGTATTTT

V: TRBV20-1
size: .
J: TRBJ2-5
length: 15
D: .
CDR3: CSARDGRGAQETQYF
DNA: TGCAGTGCTAGAGACGGTCGAGGGGCCCAAGAGACCCAGTACTTC

V: TRBV29-1
size: many
J: TRBJ2-5
length: 13
D: .
CDR3: CSVSTGRRETQYF
DNA: TGCAGCGTTTCGACAGGGAGGCGGGAGACCCAGTACTTC

V: TRBV28
size: few
J: TRBJ2-1
length: 15
D: .
CDR3: CASRPRADSYNEQFF
DNA: TGTGCCAGCAGACCTCGGGCGGACTCCTACAATGAGCAGTTCTTC

V: TRBV20-1
size: .
J: TRBJ2-3
length: 15
D: .
CDR3: CSARDAGGRTDTQYF
DNA: TGCAGTGCTAGAGACGCGGGTGGCCGCACAGATACGCAGTATTTT

V: TRBV3-1
size: .
J: TRBJ2-3
length: 16
D: TRBD2
CDR3: CASSPPNSGGAATQYF
DNA: TGTGCCAGCAGCCCCCCTAATAGCGGGGGGGCCGCTACGCAGTATTTT

V: TRBV20-1
size: .
J: TRBJ1-5
length: 15
D: TRBD1
CDR3: CSAPPGTGLDQPQHF
DNA: TGCAGTGCTCCCCCCGGGACAGGGCTAGATCAGCCCCAGCATTTT

V: TRBV7-3
size: .
J: TRBJ2-3
length: 15
D: TRBD2
CDR3: CASSLRGDYTDTQYF
DNA: TGTGCCAGCAGCTTAAGGGGGGACTACACAGATACGCAGTATTTT